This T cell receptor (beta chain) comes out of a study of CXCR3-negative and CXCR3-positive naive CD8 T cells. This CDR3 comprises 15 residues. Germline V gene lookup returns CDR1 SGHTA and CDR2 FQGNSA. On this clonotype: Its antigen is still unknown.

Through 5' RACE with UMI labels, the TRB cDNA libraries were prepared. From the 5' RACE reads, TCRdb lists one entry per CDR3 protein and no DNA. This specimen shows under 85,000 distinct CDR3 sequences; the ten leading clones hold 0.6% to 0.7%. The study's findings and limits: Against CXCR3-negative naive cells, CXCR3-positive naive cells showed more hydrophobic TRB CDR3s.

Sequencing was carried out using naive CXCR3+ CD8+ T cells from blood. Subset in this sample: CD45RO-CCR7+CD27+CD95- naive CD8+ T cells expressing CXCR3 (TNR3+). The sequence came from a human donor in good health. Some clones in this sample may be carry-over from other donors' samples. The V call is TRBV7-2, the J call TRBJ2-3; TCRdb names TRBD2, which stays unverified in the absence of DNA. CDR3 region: CASSILAGDADTQYF.